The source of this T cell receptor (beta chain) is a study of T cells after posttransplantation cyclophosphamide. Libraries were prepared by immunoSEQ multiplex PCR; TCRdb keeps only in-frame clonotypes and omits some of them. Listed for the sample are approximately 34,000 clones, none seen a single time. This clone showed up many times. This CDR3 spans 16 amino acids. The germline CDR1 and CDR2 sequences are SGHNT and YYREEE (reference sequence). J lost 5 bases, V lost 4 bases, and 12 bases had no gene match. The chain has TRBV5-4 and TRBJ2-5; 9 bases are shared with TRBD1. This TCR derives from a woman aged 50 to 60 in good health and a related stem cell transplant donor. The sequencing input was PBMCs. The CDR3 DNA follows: TGTGCCAGCAGCCCACCCGGGGGACAGGGACGGGAGACCCAGTACTTC. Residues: CASSPPGGQGRETQYF.